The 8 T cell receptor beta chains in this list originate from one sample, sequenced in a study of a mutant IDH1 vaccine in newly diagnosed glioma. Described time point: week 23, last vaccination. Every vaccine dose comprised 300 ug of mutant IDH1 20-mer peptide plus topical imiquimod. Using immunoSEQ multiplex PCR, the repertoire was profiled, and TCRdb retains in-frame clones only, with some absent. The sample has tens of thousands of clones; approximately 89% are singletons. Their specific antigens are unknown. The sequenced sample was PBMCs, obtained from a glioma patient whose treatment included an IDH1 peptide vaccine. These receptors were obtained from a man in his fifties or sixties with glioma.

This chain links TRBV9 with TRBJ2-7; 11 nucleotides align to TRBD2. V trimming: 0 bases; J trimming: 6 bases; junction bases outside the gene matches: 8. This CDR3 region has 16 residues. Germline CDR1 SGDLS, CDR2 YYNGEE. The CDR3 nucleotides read TGTGCCAGCAGCGTAGAGACTAGCGGGGTTAGGGGCGAGCAGTACTTC. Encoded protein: CASSVETSGVRGEQYF. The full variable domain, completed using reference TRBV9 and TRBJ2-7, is DSGVTQTPKHLITATGQRVTLRCSPRSGDLSVYWYQQSLDQGLQFLIQYYNGEERAKGNILERFSAQQFPDLHSELNLSSLELGDSALYFCASSVETSGVRGEQYFGPGTRLTVT.

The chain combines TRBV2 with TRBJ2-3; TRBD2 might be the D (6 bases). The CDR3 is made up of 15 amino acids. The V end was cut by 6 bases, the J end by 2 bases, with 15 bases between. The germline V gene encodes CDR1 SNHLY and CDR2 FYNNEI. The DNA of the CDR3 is TGTGCCAGCAGATTAAGGGCGGGGCTCACAGATACGCAGTATTTT. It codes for CASRLRAGLTDTQYF.

Here the CDR3 reads CATSSSGQGQETQYF. The DNA of the CDR3 is TGTGCCACCAGCAGTTCGGGACAGGGACAAGAGACCCAGTACTTC. The V and J genes are TRBV15 and TRBJ2-5, with TRBD1 matching 9 bases. This CDR3 is 15 amino acids long. Trimming took 3 bases from V and 2 from J; bases not matched to a gene: 4. CDR1 is LNHNV and CDR2 is YYDKDF in the germline V gene (reference sequence).

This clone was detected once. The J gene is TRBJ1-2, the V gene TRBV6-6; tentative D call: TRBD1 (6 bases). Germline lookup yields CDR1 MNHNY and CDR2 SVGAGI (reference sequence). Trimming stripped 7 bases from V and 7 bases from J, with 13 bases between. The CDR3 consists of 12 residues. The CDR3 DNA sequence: TGTGCCAGCAAAACAGGGTCCGGTGGCTACACCTTC. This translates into CASKTGSGGYTF.

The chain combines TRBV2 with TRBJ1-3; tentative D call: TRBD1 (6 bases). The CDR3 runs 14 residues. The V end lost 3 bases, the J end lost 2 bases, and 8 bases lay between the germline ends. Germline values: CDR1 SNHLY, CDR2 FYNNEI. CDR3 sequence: CASSDKGAGNTIYF. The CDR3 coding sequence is TGTGCCAGCAGTGATAAGGGGGCTGGAAACACCATATATTTT. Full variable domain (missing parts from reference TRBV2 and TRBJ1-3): EPEVTQTPSHQVTQMGQEVILRCVPISNHLYFYWYRQILGQKVEFLVSFYNNEISEKSEIFDDQFSVERPDGSNFTLKIRSTKLEDSAMYFCASSDKGAGNTIYFGEGSWLTVV.

The CDR3: CASSLSRAIEAFF. The CDR3 nucleotides are TGTGCCAGCAGCTTGAGCAGAGCAATTGAAGCTTTCTTT. The J gene is TRBJ1-1, the V gene TRBV5-5; D is uncertain. In germline, CDR1 is SGHKS, CDR2 YYEKEE (reference sequence). The CDR3 is 13 residues long. V lost 1 base, J lost 7 bases, and 11 bases lay in between.

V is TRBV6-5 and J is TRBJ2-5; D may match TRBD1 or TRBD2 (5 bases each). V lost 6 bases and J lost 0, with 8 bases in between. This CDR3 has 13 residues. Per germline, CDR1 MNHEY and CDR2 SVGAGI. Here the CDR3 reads CASSRGHQETQYF. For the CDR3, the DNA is TGTGCCAGCAGCCGGGGACACCAAGAGACCCAGTACTTC.

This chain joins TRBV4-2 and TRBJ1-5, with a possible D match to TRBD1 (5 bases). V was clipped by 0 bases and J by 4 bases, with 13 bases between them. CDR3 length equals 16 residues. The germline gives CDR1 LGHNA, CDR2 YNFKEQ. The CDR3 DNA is TGTGCCAGCAGCCAAGATGGGGCGGGAAAAAATCAGCCCCAGCATTTT. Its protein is CASSQDGAGKNQPQHF.